These 2 T cell receptor beta chains share one sample of origin, sequenced in a study of beta chain features in type 1 diabetes. cDNA synthesis used the whole RNA isolate, giving expressed TCRB sequences. Method: immunoSEQ multiplex PCR; TCRdb's copy keeps in-frame clones and lacks some. The sample consists of 300,000 to 350,000 clones, roughly 21% of them appearing once. The sequenced material came from naive CD4+ T cells from blood. The receptors originated from a woman aged 18 to 35 in good health.

The chain couples TRBV6-6 to TRBJ2-1; D is possibly TRBD1 (6 bases). CDR1 is MNHNY and CDR2 is SVGAGI in the germline V gene (reference sequence). The CDR3 spans 14 residues. Trimming removed 5 bases from V and 0 bases from J, with 8 bases in between. In DNA, the CDR3 is TGTGCCAGCAGTGGACAGATCTCCTACAATGAGCAGTTCTTC. As protein: CASSGQISYNEQFF.

This rearrangement joins TRBV29-1 to TRBJ1-1; tentative D call: TRBD1 (5 bases). The V gene lost 7 bases and the J gene lost 0 bases, with 12 bases spanning the gap. Per the germline V gene, CDR1 is SQVTM and CDR2 is ANQGSEA. There are 13 residues in the CDR3. The CDR3 bases are TGCAGCGCGCGACAGCTCCTGAACACTGAAGCTTTCTTT. Residues: CSARQLLNTEAFF.